This TCR beta chain is drawn from a study of the immune and genomic landscape of osteosarcoma. About the research overall: Median age at diagnosis was 27 years, range about 5-85.

With respect to this clone: No antigen is known for it.

Primary, local recurrence and metastasis osteosarcoma tumors were taken after treatment from poor-prognosis patients. General study findings and limits: Compared with cold C1, the hot C3 cluster had higher, still-low clonality. Clonality was benchmarked against external normal skin and healthy blood data.

CDR3 length equals 16 residues. Germline CDR1 is LNHDA and CDR2 is SQIVND (reference sequence). V was pared by 4 bases and J by 3 bases, with 18 bases between. Produced via immunoSEQ multiplex PCR; TCRdb's table is partial and in-frame only. This table holds 10,000 to 12,000 clones, 71% found once. V usage is TRBV19 and J usage is TRBJ1-1, with D possibly matching TRBD1 (6 bases). This TCR was recovered from a human donor with osteosarcoma. Material for sequencing was osteosarcoma tumor tissue from the lung. CDR3: CASSTSGLKGDTEAFF. The CDR3 DNA sequence: TGTGCCAGTAGTACCTCGGGCCTCAAGGGGGACACTGAAGCTTTCTTT.